What follows describes a single T cell receptor beta chain. No cognate antigen has been identified for it. No much larger clonotype is one base removed from it; base qualities were not supplied. The sample originates from a study of cytomegalovirus exposure and HLA in healthy donors (dated by TCRdb to about 2017). About the investigation overall: The 650 to 800 repertoires of the first cohort and the 95 to 150 validation repertoires were produced on the same platform, according to a later analysis. The study aimed to test whether cataloging public T cell receptors could reveal signatures of past pathogen exposure. In addition to the first cohort of hundreds of subjects, a separate validation cohort of 130 or so different subjects was used. To predict cytomegalovirus infection status, the study combined high-throughput TCR immunosequencing, statistical association of individual TCRs with disease status, and machine learning.

The CDR3 sequence holds 15 residues, the cysteine and phenylalanine included. Only the CDR3 part of the read is kept: 45 bases, read in frame from the first base. Reading the germline V gene gives CDR1 SGHDT and CDR2 YYEEEE. V drops 3 bases and J drops 9 bases, leaving 19 bases in between. Library generation was performed with the immunoSEQ multiplex PCR assay. The paper's data handling went like this. A statistical classification framework was developed to diagnose cytomegalovirus status using the catalog of TCR beta chain sequences. Imported from immuneACCESS, the table was reduced by TCRdb to in-frame sequences with V and J called. These copies leave out some clones; in studies compared against another copy, an unresolved V gene accounts for under half, and the cause of the remainder is not known. The D gene and trimming were derived from the DNA, and the V and J assignments and clone size from that table. This sample lists 100,000 to 120,000 clones; approximately 89% were detected once. Approximately 1.9% of the sample comes from the top ten.

The donors belonged to the validation cohort of 90 to 150 subjects, which was separate from the approximately 610-subject first cohort. Overall study results and their limits: The authors suggested that the approach could potentially be generalized to other disease states and immunological phenotypes. The classifier was reported to diagnose cytomegalovirus status with high specificity and sensitivity in both the original cohort and the validation cohort. A total of 150 to 200 TCR beta chains were listed by the study as associated with cytomegalovirus. A few of the identified cytomegalovirus-associated TCR beta chains were confirmed in vitro to be specific for cytomegalovirus antigens. While some public TCRs were present in many individuals, most TCR sequences turned up only very rarely across donors. A later analysis had no HLA typing for the validation cohort, so co-occurrence there was scored across all 120 or so repertoires. Of the cluster scores, roughly 95% were above 0 in a later analysis, which found that TCRs clustered in the first cohort also tended to co-occur in the 120 or so validation repertoires.

The sequence was obtained from a young woman in good health and CMV-seronegative. The sequenced sample was PBMCs. The chain uses TRBV5-6 and TRBJ2-1; TRBD1 is a weak D gene call, 8 bases matching. This receptor carries the CDR3 CASSYGTGGRVEQFF. In nucleotide form, the sequence is TGTGCCAGCAGCTACGGGACAGGTGGGAGGGTTGAGCAGTTCTTC.